This T cell receptor beta chain was recovered during a study of T cell responses to AZD1222 COVID-19 vaccine. This clone was detected a few times. Its antigen is unknown. The CDR3 sequence is 15 residues long. V dropped 1 base and J dropped 10; count of bases not matched to a gene: 7. The V gene's germline CDR1 is SGHTA and CDR2 FQGTGA. Profiled with immunoSEQ multiplex PCR; TCRdb holds only in-frame clones, not every one. Of under 200,000 clones listed, about 92% are singletons. Whole-study findings and limits: Regions left unmutated in variants are reportedly the target of nearly half of spike-specific TCRs. Repertoires were collected only later (after the peak T cell response had occurred).

This receptor was obtained from an adult who received the MenACWY meningococcal vaccine as a control. The chain uses TRBV7-3 and TRBJ1-6; TRBD1 agrees at 7 bases. Sample: peripheral blood, taken 28 days after the second dose of the MenACWY control vaccine. The CDR3 DNA reads TGTGCCAGCAGCTTAAACAGGGGAAGTGGATCACCCCTCCACTTT. It codes for CASSLNRGSGSPLHF.